This T cell receptor (beta chain) was recorded in a study of siplizumab effects on memory and regulatory T cells. This table comes from immunoSEQ multiplex PCR, and its TCRdb copy is limited to in-frame clones, with some not included. In the table there are more than 95,000 clones, approximately 94% of which are singletons. Trimming took off 0 bases at V and 9 bases at J, with 8 bases between the two ends. The CDR3 sequence is 12 residues long. Per germline, CDR1 KGHSH and CDR2 LQKENI. The sequence was collected from a human donor in good health. The sequenced sample was non-Treg CD4+ T cells sorted from blood. The gene calls are TRBV18 and TRBJ1-1; D may be TRBD1 (5 bases). CDR3 coding DNA: TGTGCCAGCTCACCACCGGGGACCCAAGCTTTCTTT. Its translation: CASSPPGTQAFF.